This T cell receptor beta chain was captured by sequencing in a study of blood T cell repertoires in COVID-19. This CDR3 region has 14 residues. Germline-derived CDR1 and CDR2 are LNHDA and SQIVND (reference sequence). V lost 7 bases to trimming and J lost 8 bases, with 20 bases between them. Seattle's enrolled individuals joined amid active infection and were then monitored longitudinally. TCRdb's table, derived via immunoSEQ multiplex PCR, lists solely in-frame clones and lacks some. The sample shows 300,000 to 400,000 clones, around 92% of them seen only once. The V call is TRBV19, the J call TRBJ1-2; possibly TRBD1 for D (6 bases). The clonotype was recovered from a woman aged 25 to 39 with COVID-19, enrolled during active disease. The sample consisted of peripheral blood. CDR3 sequence reads: CASTWDTLYSGYTF. Here the CDR3 DNA reads TGTGCCAGTACTTGGGACACGCTTTACTCGGGCTACACCTTC. Looking up the rest from reference TRBV19 and TRBJ1-2 gives the full variable domain: DGGITQSPKYLFRKEGQNVTLSCEQNLNHDAMYWYRQDPGQGLRLIYYSQIVNDFQKGDIAEGYSVSREKKESFPLTVTSAQKNPTAFYLCASTWDTLYSGYTFGSGTRLTVV.